This TCR beta chain was sequenced for a study of blood T cell repertoires in COVID-19. Study in general: Material from acute and convalescent COVID-19 was sourced from the United States, Italy and Spain. T cells, B-cell-depleted T cells, or PBMCs provided the cDNA or gDNA that served as material.

Original analysis: Nucleated cell number was recorded as an estimate derived from reference gene primer amplification. Only in-frame clones appear in the TCRdb table, and some are missing; sequencing was by immunoSEQ multiplex PCR. Clone size and V and J calls were adopted from that table, with D and trimming inferred from the DNA. The sample yields 150,000 to 200,000 clones, approximately 87% seen once. Sequenced material: peripheral blood. The sequence derives from a man aged 18 to 29 with active or convalescent COVID-19.

CDR3 sequence: CASNQGGLGTEAFF. CDR3 DNA sequence: TGTGCCAGCAACCAGGGTGGGTTGGGCACTGAAGCTTTCTTT. The rearrangement uses TRBV11-2 and TRBJ1-1, with D possibly matching TRBD1 (5 bases). The CDR3 has 14 amino acids. The V gene's germline CDR1 is SGHAT and CDR2 FQNNGV. V was cut by 7 bases and J by 4 bases, with 16 bases left in between. The whole variable domain, remainder taken from reference TRBV11-2 and TRBJ1-1, is EAGVAQSPRYKIIEKRQSVAFWCNPISGHATLYWYQQILGQGPKLLIQFQNNGVVDDSQLPKDRFSAERLKGVDSTLKIQPAKLEDSAVYLCASNQGGLGTEAFFGQGTRLTVV.